This T cell receptor beta chain was recovered during a study of shared clonotypes between healthy human individuals. Whole-study context: The donor group consisted of two women and a few men, aged 18 to 49.

This table comes from immunoSEQ multiplex PCR, and its TCRdb copy is limited to in-frame clones, with some not included. Among around 550,000 clones, 96% were seen once, and the ten largest hold roughly 0.06%. The CDR3 has 12 amino acids. V was cut by 4 bases and J by 10 bases, with 9 bases left in between. Germline V gives CDR1 SGHNT, CDR2 YYREEE (reference sequence). The chain uses TRBV5-4 and TRBJ1-6; D gene uncertain. Sequencing was performed on naive CD4+ T cells sorted from blood. Subset specified: CD45RA+ positively selected. The clonotype was recovered from a young woman in good health. The CDR3 loop is CASSLSSSPLHF. CDR3 nucleotide sequence: TGTGCCAGCAGCCTATCGTCCTCACCCCTCCACTTT.